This T cell receptor (beta chain) is drawn from a study of identical twins. Each CDR3 protein is one row after TCRdb ran MiXCR on the 5' RACE reads. The repertoire holds nearly 650,000 distinct CDR3 sequences, roughly 7.1% seen once, with less than 2% in the top ten. V was cut by 6 bases and J by 11 bases, with 19 bases left in between. Looked up from germline, CDR1 is DFQATT and CDR2 is SNEGSKA (reference sequence). This CDR3 has 12 residues. This clonotype was detected only a few times. The sample was also linked to a second study, of yellow fever vaccine responses in identical twins.

This chain uses TRBV20-1 with TRBJ1-1, with D tentatively TRBD1 (5 bases). The sequence was obtained from a woman aged 18 to 35 in good health. Sequenced input: PBMCs. The CDR3 reads CSAQTPGGEAFF. The DNA for the CDR3 is TGCAGTGCCCAAACACCTGGGGGAGAGGCTTTCTTT.